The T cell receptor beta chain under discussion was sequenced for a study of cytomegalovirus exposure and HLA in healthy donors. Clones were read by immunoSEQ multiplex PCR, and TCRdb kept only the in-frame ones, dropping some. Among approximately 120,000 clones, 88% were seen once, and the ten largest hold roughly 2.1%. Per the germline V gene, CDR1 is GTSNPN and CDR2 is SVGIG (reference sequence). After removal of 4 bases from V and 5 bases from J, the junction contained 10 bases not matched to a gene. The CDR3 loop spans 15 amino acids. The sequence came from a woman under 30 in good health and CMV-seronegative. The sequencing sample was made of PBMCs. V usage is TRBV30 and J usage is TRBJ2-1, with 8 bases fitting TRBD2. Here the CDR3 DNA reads TGTGCCTGGAACGGGGGGGAACTATCCCACAATGAGCAGTTCTTC. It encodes CAWNGGELSHNEQFF.